The text below deals with one T cell receptor (beta chain). Here immunoSEQ multiplex PCR was the method, and the copy in TCRdb shows in-frame clones only, minus some. The table shows about 360,000 clones, with more than 80% occurring only once. The V and J ends lost 3 bases and 1 base respectively, with 12 bases between them. Germline V gene sequence: CDR1 MDHEN, CDR2 SYDVKM. This CDR3 has 16 amino acids. This entry is derived from a study of cytomegalovirus exposure and HLA in healthy donors. This chain joins TRBV28 and TRBJ2-2, with D perhaps TRBD1 (5 bases). The sample was PBMCs. The receptor comes from a young woman in good health and CMV-seronegative. The CDR3 is CASSLGQVLNTGELFF. The CDR3 nucleotides are TGTGCCAGCAGTTTGGGGCAGGTATTGAACACCGGGGAGCTGTTTTTT.